This T cell receptor beta chain was retrieved from a study of shared clonotypes between healthy human individuals. TCRdb's table, derived via immunoSEQ multiplex PCR, lists solely in-frame clones and lacks some. The sample has around 980,000 clones, approximately 80% seen once. The clonotype originates from a man between 18 and 35 years old in good health. Some clones in this sample may be carry-over from other donors' samples. Sequenced sample: memory CD4+ T cells from PBMCs. Subset indicated: CD45RA-negative fraction.

The CDR3: CASSYSPGAGVEQFF. The CDR3 nucleotides are TGTGCCAGCAGTTACTCTCCGGGAGCGGGTGTTGAGCAGTTCTTC. The J gene is TRBJ2-1, the V gene TRBV6-6; D may be TRBD2 (6 bases). CDR3 size: 15 residues. Between the trimmed V and J ends, which lost 0 bases and 9 bases, there was a span of 15 bases. Germline V gives CDR1 MNHNY, CDR2 SVGAGI (reference sequence).